This T cell receptor beta chain was retrieved from a study of TIL therapy for anti-PD-1-resistant metastatic lung cancer. Study context: Several tumors were EGFR-mutant and two were ALK-rearranged. The study, taken as a whole, reports: After infusion, TIL clonotypes partly replaced peripheral T cells and declined over months.

Time point specified: pre-treatment sample, taken before nivolumab and TIL therapy. The germline V and J ends were trimmed by 2 bases and 0 bases, with 7 bases remaining between them. The V gene's germline CDR1 is SGHRS and CDR2 YFSETQ. The CDR3 extends over 14 amino acids. Comment on this clone: Its antigen is still unknown.

Sequencing used immunoSEQ v3. Each library reached about 2.1 million read pairs, or about 5-6 million at deep level. Profiled with immunoSEQ multiplex PCR; TCRdb holds only in-frame clones, not every one. The sample shows 50,000 to 70,000 clones, under 75% of them seen only once. The input for sequencing was blood, taken at baseline. This TCR came from a person aged 25 to 80 with non-small cell lung cancer. The chain couples TRBV5-1 to TRBJ2-3; D is unresolved. The CDR3 DNA follows: TGCGCCAGCAGCTTCTCTGACAGCACAGATACGCAGTATTTT. It specifies CASSFSDSTDTQYF.